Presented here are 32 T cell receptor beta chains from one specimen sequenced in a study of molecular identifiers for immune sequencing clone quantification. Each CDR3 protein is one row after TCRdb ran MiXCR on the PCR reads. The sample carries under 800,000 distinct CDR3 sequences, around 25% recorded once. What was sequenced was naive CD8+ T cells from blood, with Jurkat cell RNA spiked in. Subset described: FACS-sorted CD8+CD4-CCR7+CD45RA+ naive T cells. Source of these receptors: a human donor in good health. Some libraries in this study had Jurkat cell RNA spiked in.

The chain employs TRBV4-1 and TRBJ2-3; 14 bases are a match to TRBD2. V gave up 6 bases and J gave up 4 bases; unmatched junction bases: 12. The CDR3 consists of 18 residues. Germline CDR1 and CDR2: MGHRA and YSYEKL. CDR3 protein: CASRTRLAGGPLADTQYF. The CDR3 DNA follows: TGCGCCAGCAGAACCCGACTAGCGGGGGGGCCTTTGGCAGATACGCAGTATTTT.

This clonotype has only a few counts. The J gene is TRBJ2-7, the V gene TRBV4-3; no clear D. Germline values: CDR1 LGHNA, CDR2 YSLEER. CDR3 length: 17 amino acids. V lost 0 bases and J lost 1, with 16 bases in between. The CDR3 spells CASSQELMPVGSYEQYF. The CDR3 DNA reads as TGCGCCAGCAGCCAAGAACTGATGCCCGTCGGATCCTACGAGCAGTACTTC.

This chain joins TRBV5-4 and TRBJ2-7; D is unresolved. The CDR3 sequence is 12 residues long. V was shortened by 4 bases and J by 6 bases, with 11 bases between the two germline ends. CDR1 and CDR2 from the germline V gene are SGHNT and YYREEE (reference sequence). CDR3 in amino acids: CASSLQLGEQYF. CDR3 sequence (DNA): TGTGCCAGCAGCCTCCAGCTGGGCGAGCAGTACTTC.

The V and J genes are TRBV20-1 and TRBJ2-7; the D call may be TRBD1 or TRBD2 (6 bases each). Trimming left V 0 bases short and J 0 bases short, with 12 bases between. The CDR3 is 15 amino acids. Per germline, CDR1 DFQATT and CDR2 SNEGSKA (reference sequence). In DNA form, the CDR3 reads TGCAGTGCTAGAGACGGGGGCGTAGCCTCCTACGAGCAGTACTTC. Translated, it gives CSARDGGVASYEQYF.

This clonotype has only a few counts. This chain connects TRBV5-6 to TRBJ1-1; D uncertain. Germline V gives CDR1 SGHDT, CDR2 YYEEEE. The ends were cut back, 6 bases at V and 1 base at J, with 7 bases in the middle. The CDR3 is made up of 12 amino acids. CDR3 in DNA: TGTGCCAGCAAAGACGAGAACACTGAAGCTTTCTTT. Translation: CASKDENTEAFF.

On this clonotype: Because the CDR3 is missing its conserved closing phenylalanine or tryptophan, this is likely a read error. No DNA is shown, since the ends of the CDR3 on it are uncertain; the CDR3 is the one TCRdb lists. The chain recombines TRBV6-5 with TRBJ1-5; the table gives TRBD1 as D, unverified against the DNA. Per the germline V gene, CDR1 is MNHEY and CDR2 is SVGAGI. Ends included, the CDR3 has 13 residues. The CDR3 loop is CASTGAANQPQQD.

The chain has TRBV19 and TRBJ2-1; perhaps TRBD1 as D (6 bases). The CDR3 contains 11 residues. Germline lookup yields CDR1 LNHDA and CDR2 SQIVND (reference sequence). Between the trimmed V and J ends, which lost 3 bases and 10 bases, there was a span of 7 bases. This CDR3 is CASSITGEQFF. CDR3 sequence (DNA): TGTGCCAGTAGTATTACAGGGGAGCAGTTCTTC.

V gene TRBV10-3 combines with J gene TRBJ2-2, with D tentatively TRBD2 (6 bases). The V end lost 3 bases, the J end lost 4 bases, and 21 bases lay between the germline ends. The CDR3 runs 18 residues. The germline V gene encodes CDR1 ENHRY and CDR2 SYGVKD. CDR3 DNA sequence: TGTGCCATCAGTGAACCACACCTCATGCGGGGTATCACCGGGGAGCTGTTTTTT. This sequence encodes CAISEPHLMRGITGELFF.

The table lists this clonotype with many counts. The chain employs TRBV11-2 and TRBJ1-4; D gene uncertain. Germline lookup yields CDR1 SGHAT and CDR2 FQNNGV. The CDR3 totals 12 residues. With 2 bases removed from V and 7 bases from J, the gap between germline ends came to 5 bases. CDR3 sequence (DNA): TGTGCCAGCAGCTTATATTCTGAAAAACTGTTTTTT. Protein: CASSLYSEKLFF.

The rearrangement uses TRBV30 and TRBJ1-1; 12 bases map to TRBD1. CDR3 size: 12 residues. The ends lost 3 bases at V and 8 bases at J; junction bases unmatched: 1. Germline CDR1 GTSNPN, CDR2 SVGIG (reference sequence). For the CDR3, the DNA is TGTGCCTGGAGGGGGACAGGGGGCGAAGCTTTCTTT. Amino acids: CAWRGTGGEAFF.

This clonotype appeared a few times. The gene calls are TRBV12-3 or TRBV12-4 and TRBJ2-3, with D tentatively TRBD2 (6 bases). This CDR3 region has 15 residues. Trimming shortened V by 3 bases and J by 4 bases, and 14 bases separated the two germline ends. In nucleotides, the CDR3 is TGTGCCAGCAGTTTTTCGGGAGATTACGCAGATACGCAGTATTTT. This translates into CASSFSGDYADTQYF.

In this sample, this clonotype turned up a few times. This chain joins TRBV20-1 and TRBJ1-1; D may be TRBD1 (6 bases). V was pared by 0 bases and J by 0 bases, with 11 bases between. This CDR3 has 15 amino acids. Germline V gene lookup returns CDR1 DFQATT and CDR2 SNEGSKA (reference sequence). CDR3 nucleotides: TGCAGTGCTAGAGATTCCCGGGGGCTGAACACTGAAGCTTTCTTT. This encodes CSARDSRGLNTEAFF.

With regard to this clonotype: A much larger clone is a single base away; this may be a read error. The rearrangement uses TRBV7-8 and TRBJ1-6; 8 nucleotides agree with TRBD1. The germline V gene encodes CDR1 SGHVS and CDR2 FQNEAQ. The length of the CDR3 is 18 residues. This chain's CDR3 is CASSSERTGLDYDSPLHF. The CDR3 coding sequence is TGTGCCAGCAGCTCTGAGCGGACAGGGTTAGACTATGATTCACCCCTCCACTTT.

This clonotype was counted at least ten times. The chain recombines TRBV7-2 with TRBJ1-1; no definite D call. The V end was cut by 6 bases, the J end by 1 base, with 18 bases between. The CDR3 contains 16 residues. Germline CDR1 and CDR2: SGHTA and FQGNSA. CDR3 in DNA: TGTGCCAGCAGTATAGGGTGGGGTCCACCGAACACTGAAGCTTTCTTT. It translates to CASSIGWGPPNTEAFF.

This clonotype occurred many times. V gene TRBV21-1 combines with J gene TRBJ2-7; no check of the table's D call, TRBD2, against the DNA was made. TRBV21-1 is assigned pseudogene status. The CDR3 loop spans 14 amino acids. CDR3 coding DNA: TGTGCCAGCAGCCCCCGTAGCGGGAGCTGCGAGCAGTACTTC. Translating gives CASSPRSGSCEQYF.

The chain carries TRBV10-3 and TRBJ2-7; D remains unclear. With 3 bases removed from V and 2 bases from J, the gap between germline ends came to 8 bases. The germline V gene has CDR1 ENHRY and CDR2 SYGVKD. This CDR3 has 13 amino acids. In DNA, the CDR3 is TGTGCCATCAGTGAAGGCTTCCCCTACGAGCAGTACTTC. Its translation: CAISEGFPYEQYF.

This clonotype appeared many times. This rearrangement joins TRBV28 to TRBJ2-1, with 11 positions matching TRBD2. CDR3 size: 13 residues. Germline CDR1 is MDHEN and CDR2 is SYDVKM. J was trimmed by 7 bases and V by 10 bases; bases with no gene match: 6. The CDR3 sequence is CATTSGRGNEQFF. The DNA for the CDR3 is TGTGCCACAACTAGCGGGAGAGGAAATGAGCAGTTCTTC.

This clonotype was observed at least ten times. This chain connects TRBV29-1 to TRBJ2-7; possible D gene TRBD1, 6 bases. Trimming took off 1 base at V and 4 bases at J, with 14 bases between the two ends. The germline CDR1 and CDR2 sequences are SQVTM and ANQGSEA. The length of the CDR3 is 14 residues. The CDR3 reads CSVEGTGFEYEQYF. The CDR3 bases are TGCAGCGTTGAAGGTACAGGGTTCGAGTACGAGCAGTACTTC.

The DNA for the CDR3 is TGCAGCGTCGGGGGGGATGATGCAACTAATGAAAAACTGTTTTTT. It yields the protein CSVGGDDATNEKLFF. V usage is TRBV20-1 and J usage is TRBJ1-4, with a weak D call TRBD1 (5 bases). Germline V gene sequence: CDR1 DFQATT, CDR2 SNEGSKA (reference sequence). The CDR3 is 15 residues long.

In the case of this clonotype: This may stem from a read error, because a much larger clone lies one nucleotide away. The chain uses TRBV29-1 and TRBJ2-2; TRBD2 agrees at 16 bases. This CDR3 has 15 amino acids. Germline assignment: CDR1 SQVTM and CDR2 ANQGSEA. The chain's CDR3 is CNVSGLAGGPGELFF. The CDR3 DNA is TGCAACGTATCGGGACTAGCGGGAGGGCCCGGGGAGCTGTTTTTT.

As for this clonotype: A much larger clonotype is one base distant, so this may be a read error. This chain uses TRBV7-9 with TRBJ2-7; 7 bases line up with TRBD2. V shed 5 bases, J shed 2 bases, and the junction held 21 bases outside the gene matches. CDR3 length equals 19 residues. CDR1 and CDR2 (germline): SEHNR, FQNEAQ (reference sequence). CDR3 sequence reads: CASSRGGLTGGSSAYEQYF. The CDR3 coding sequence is TGTGCCAGCAGCCGAGGAGGGCTAACGGGAGGATCGAGTGCCTACGAGCAGTACTTC.

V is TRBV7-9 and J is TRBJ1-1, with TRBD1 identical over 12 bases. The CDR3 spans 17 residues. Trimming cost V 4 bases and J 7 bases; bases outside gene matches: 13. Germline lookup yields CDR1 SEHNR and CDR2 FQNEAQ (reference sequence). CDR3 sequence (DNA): TGTGCCAGCAGCTCCCCTTGGGACAGGGGGCCGCTTAATGAAGCTTTCTTT. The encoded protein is CASSSPWDRGPLNEAFF.

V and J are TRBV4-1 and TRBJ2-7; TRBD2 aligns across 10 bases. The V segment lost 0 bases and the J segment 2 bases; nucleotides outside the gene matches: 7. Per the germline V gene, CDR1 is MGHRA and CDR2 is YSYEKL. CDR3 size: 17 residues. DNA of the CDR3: TGCGCCAGCAGCCAAGACAGCGGGACTAGCGTGACCTACGAGCAGTACTTC. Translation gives CASSQDSGTSVTYEQYF.

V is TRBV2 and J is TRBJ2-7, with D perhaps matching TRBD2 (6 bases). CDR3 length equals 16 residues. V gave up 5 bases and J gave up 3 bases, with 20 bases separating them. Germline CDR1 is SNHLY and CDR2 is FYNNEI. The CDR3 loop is CASSLRGTSAYYEQYF. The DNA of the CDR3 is TGTGCCAGCAGTCTTCGAGGGACTTCCGCATACTACGAGCAGTACTTC. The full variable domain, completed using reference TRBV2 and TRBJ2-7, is EPEVTQTPSHQVTQMGQEVILRCVPISNHLYFYWYRQILGQKVEFLVSFYNNEISEKSEIFDDQFSVERPDGSNFTLKIRSTKLEDSAMYFCASSLRGTSAYYEQYFGPGTRLTVT.

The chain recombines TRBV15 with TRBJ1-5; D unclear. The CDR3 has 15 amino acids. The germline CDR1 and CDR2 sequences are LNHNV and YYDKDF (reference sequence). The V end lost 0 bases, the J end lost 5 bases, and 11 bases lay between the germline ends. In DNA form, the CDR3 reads TGTGCCACCAGCAGAGACCGGAACTACCATCAGCCCCAGCATTTT. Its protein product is CATSRDRNYHQPQHF.

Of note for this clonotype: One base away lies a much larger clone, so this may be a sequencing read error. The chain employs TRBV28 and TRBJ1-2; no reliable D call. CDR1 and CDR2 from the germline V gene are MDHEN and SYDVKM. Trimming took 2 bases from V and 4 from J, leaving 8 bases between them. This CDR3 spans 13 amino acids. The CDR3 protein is CASSLRKGYGYTF. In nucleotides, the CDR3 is TGTGCCAGCAGTTTACGAAAGGGCTATGGCTACACCTTC.

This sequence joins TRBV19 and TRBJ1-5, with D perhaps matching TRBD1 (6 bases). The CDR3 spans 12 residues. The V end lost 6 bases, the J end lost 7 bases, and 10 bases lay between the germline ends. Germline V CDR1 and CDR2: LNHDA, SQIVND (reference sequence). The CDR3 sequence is CASSQGLQPQHF. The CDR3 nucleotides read TGTGCCAGTAGCCAGGGGCTACAGCCCCAGCATTTT.

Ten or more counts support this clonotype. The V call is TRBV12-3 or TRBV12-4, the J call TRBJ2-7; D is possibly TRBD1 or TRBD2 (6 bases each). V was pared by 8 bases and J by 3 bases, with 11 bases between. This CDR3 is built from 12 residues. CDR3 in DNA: TGTGCCAGCTCAGGGGAGGACTACGAGCAGTACTTC. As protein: CASSGEDYEQYF.

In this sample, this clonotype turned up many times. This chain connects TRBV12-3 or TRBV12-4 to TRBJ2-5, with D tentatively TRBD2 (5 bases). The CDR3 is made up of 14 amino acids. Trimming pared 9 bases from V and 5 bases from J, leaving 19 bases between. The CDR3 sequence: CASSLDGIEETQYF. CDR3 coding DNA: TGTGCCAGTTCCCTGGACGGGATTGAGGAGACCCAGTACTTC.

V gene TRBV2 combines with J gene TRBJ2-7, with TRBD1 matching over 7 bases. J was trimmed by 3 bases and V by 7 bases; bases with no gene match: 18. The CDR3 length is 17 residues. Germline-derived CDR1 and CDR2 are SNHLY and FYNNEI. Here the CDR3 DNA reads TGTGCCAGCACTCAAGCGCTCGAGGACAGGAGACTCTACGAGCAGTACTTC. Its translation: CASTQALEDRRLYEQYF.

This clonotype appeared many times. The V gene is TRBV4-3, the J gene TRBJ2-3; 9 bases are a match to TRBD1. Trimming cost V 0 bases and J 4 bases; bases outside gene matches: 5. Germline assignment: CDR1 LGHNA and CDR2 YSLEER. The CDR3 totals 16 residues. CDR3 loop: CASSQEPDRGPDTQYF. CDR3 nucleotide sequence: TGCGCCAGCAGCCAAGAACCGGACAGGGGTCCAGATACGCAGTATTTT.

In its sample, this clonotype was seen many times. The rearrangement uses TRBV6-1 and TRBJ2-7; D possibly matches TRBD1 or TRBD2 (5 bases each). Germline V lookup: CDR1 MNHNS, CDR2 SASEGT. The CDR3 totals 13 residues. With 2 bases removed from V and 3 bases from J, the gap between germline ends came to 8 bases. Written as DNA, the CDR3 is TGTGCCAGCAGTGAACAGGGAGACTACGAGCAGTACTTC. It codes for CASSEQGDYEQYF.